This TCR beta chain was profiled in a study of blood T cell repertoires in COVID-19. Generated by immunoSEQ multiplex PCR, the TCRdb table keeps only in-frame clones and is missing some. In the table there are fewer than 250,000 clones, about four fifths of which are singletons. This CDR3 has 16 amino acids. V dropped 0 bases and J dropped 4 bases, with 16 bases sitting between them. From germline, CDR1 is SGDLS and CDR2 YYNGEE. The receptor comes from a woman aged 70 to 79 with acute or convalescent COVID-19. The sequenced sample consisted of peripheral blood. The rearrangement uses TRBV9 and TRBJ1-1, with D tentatively TRBD1 (5 bases). CDR3 protein: CASSVDPDTLGTEAFF. CDR3 nucleotide sequence: TGTGCCAGCAGCGTAGATCCGGACACCCTCGGCACTGAAGCTTTCTTT.